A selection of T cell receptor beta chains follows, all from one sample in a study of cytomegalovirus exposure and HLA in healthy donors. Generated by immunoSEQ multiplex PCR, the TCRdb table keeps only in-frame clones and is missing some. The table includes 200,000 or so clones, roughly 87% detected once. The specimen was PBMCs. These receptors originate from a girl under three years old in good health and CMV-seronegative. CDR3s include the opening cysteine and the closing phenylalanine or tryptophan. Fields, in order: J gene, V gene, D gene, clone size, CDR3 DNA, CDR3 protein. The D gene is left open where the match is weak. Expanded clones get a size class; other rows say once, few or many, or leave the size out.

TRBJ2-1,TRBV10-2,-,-,TGCGCCAGCACCAGAGCGGAGAATGAGCAGTTCTTC,CASTRAENEQFF
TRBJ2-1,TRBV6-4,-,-,TGTGCCAGCAGTGACAGCAGGATAAATGAGCAGTTCTTC,CASSDSRINEQFF
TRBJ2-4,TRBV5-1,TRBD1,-,TGCGCCAGCAGCTGGGGACAGGAAAACATTCAGTACTTC,CASSWGQENIQYF
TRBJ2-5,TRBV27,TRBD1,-,TGTGCCAGCAGTCAAGGGAGGACAGGGGGCATCTTGGGCAAAGAGACCCAGTACTTC,CASSQGRTGGILGKETQYF
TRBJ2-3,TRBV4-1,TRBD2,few,TGCGCCAGCAGCCAAGATGAGGCGGGACTAGCGGGAGCGTGGAGCACAGATACGCAGTATTTT,CASSQDEAGLAGAWSTDTQYF
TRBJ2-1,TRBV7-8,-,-,TGTGCCAGCAGCTATACTGATCCGAGCTCCTACAATGAGCAGTTCTTC,CASSYTDPSSYNEQFF
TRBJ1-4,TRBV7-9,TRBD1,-,TGTGCCAGCAGCCAACTTCAGGGGGCTAATGAAAAACTGTTTTTT,CASSQLQGANEKLFF
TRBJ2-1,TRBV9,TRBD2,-,TGTGCCAGCAGCGTAGGAAGCGGGGGGGTATCCTACAATGAGCAGTTCTTC,CASSVGSGGVSYNEQFF
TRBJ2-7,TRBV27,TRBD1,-,TGTGCCAGCAGTACCATTCGCCGGACAGGGTTGGGCTACGAGCAGTACTTC,CASSTIRRTGLGYEQYF
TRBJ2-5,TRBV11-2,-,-,TGTGCCAGCAGCTTAGGGGCGAGACGGAAGACCCAGTACTTC,CASSLGARRKTQYF
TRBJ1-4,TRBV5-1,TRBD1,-,TGCGCCAGCAGCTTCGGGACAGGGGACTATGGAAAACTGTTTTTT,CASSFGTGDYGKLFF
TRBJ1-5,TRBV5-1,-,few,TGCGCCAGCAGCTGGGACTTTAGCAATCAGCCCCAGCATTTT,CASSWDFSNQPQHF
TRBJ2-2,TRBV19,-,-,TGTGCCAGTAGTATTACTACCAACACCGGGGAGCTGTTTTTT,CASSITTNTGELFF
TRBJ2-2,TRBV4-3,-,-,TGCGCCAGCAGCCAAGGGCCCCGGGTGCACACCGGGGAGCTGTTTTTT,CASSQGPRVHTGELFF
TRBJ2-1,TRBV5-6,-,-,TGTGCCAGCAGCCTCGAGGGGGTGGCGGGGGATAACAATGAGCAGTTCTTC,CASSLEGVAGDNNEQFF
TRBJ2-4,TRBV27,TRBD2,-,TGTGCCAGCAGTTCTCGCGGGGGGGCGGGCATTCAGTACTTC,CASSSRGGAGIQYF
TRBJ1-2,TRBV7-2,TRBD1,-,TGTGCCAGCAGCTTAAACTCAGACAGGGGCTATGGCTACACCTTC,CASSLNSDRGYGYTF
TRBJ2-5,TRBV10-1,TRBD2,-,TGCGCCAGCAGTGGGAGCGCCCTAGCGGGGGGGCAGGAGACCCAGTACTTC,CASSGSALAGGQETQYF
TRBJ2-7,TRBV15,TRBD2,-,TGTGCCACCAGCAGAATAGCGGGACGTACTCCCCTTGATGTGTACGAGCAGTACTTC,CATSRIAGRTPLDVYEQYF
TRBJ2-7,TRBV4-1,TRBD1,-,TGCGCCAGCAGCCCGGGACAGCTCTCCTACGAGCAGTACTTC,CASSPGQLSYEQYF
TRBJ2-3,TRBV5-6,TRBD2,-,TGTGCCAGCAGCTTCCTAGCGGGGCATACGCAGTATTTT,CASSFLAGHTQYF
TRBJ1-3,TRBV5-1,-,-,TGCGCCAGCAGCTTGTTCGGAGTCTCTGGAAACACCATATATTTT,CASSLFGVSGNTIYF
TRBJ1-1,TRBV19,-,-,TGTGCCAGTAGATCCAGGGACATGAACACTGAAGCTTTCTTT,CASRSRDMNTEAFF
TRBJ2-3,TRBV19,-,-,TGTGCCAGTAGTAAGACTAGCACAGATACGCAGTATTTT,CASSKTSTDTQYF
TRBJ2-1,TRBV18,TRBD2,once,TGTGCCAGCTCACCACCCCAGGGACTAGCGGGAGGGTCAGATGAGCAGTTCTTC,CASSPPQGLAGGSDEQFF
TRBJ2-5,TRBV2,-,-,TGTGCCAGCAGAACACAGGGGGGGCCCTTGACCCAGTACTTC,CASRTQGGPLTQYF
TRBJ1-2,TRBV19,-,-,TGTGCCAGTAGGGAGGTTATGGGCTACACCTTC,CASREVMGYTF
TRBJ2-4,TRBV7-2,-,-,TGTGCCAGCAGCTGGGGACTAGCCAAAAACATTCAGTACTTC,CASSWGLAKNIQYF
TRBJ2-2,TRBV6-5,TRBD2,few,TGTGCCAGCAATCCGGGACTAGCGGGCACCGGGGAGCTGTTTTTT,CASNPGLAGTGELFF
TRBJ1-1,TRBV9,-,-,TGTGCCAGCAGCGAGGGACATAAGAACACTGAAGCTTTCTTT,CASSEGHKNTEAFF
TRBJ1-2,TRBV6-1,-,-,TGTGCCAGCAGTGAAGCGCGGGGGGTTAACTATGGCTACACCTTC,CASSEARGVNYGYTF
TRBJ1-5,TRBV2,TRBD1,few,TGTGCCAGCAGTGGTGAACAGGGGAGTCAGCCCCAGCATTTT,CASSGEQGSQPQHF
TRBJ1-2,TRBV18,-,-,TGTGCCAGCTCACCGGGAGAGGATTGGATCTATGGCTACACCTTC,CASSPGEDWIYGYTF
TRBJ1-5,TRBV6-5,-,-,TGTGCCAGCAGTTACGGGAGAAATCAGCCCCAGCATTTT,CASSYGRNQPQHF
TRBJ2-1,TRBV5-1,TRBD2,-,TGCGCCAGCAGCTTGGTCTGGGAGGGTCATGAGCAGTTCTTC,CASSLVWEGHEQFF
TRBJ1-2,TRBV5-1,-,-,TGCGCCAGCAGCTTGGCCGGGACAAACTATGGCTACACCTTC,CASSLAGTNYGYTF
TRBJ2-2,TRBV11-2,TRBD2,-,TGTGCCAGCACCCTAGGACTAGCTGGCACCGGGGAGCTGTTTTTT,CASTLGLAGTGELFF
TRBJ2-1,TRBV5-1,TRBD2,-,TGCGCCAGCAAACCTGGACTAGCGGGGGGTTATGAGCAGTTCTTC,CASKPGLAGGYEQFF
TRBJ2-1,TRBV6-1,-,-,TGTGCCAGCCCGGTGTCCCCAAGTTCCTACAATGAGCAGTTCTTC,CASPVSPSSYNEQFF
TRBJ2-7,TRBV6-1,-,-,TGTGCCAGCAGCTTAGACTACGAGCAGTACTTC,CASSLDYEQYF
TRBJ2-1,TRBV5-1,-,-,TGCGCCAGCAGCAGAAGGGAGGTCAATGAGCAGTTCTTC,CASSRREVNEQFF
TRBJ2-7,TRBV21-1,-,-,TGTGCCAGCAGCAATTCGAGGGACTTATACGAGCAGTACTTC,CASSNSRDLYEQYF
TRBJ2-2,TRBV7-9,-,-,TGTGCCAGCAGCCGTGGGCGGGGGCCCGACACCGGGGAGCTGTTTTTT,CASSRGRGPDTGELFF
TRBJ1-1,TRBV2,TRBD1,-,TGTGCCAGCAGTGACCTGACAGGGGAGACTGAAGCTTTCTTT,CASSDLTGETEAFF
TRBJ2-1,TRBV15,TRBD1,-,TGTGCCACCAGCAGAGATCCGCGAGCGGAATGGACAGGAAACAATGAGCAGTTCTTC,CATSRDPRAEWTGNNEQFF
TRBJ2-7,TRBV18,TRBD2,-,TGTGCCAGCTCACCGAGACTAGCGGGAGATCGGGAGCAGTACTTC,CASSPRLAGDREQYF
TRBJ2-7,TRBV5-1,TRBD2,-,TGCGCCAGCAGCCTGACCTCGACTAGCGGGGGCTACGAGCAGTACTTC,CASSLTSTSGGYEQYF
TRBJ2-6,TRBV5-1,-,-,TGCGCCAGCAACAGAAGCTCAGGGGCCAACGTCCTGACTTTC,CASNRSSGANVLTF
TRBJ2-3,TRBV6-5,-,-,TGTGCCAGCAGTTACTTAGTCTCGGGGGCAGATACGCAGTATTTT,CASSYLVSGADTQYF
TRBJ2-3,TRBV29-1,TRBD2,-,TGCAGCGTTGTTAGACTAGCGGGCTCAGATACGCAGTATTTT,CSVVRLAGSDTQYF
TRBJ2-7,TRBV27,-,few,TGTGCCAGCAGTTGGCAGGGTCCTGGCGAGCAGTACTTC,CASSWQGPGEQYF
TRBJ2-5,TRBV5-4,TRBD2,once,TGTGCCAGCAGCTTGGCGGGGGGGCGGGAGACCCAGTACTTC,CASSLAGGRETQYF
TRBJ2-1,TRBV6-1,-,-,TGTGCCAGCAGTGAACCGAGCCCCATCTACAATGAGCAGTTCTTC,CASSEPSPIYNEQFF
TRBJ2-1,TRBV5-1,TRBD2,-,TGCGCCAGCAGCTTGTCGTCTACTAGCGGGAACAATGAGCAGTTCTTC,CASSLSSTSGNNEQFF
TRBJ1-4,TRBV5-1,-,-,TGCGCCAGCAGCTTGGATACGGGAATAAATGAAAAACTGTTTTTT,CASSLDTGINEKLFF